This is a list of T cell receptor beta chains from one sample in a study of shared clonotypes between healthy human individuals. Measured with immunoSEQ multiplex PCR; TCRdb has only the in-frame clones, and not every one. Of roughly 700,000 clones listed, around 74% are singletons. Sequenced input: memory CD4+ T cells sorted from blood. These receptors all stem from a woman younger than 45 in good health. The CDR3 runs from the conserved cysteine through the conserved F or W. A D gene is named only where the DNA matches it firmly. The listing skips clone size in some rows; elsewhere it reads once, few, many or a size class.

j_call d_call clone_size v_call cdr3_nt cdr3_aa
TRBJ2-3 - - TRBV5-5 TGTGCCAGCAGCTTGGAAAGGAGGACAGATACGCAGTATTTT CASSLERRTDTQYF
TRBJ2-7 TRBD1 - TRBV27 TGTGCCAGCAGCGCTGTACAGGGGGAATCCTACGAGCAGTACTTC CASSAVQGESYEQYF
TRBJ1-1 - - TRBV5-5 TGTGCCAGCAGCCAAAGGAAAAACACTGAAGCTTTCTTT CASSQRKNTEAFF
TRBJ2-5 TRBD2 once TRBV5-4 TGTGCCAGCAGCTTAAGCGGGAACTTCCAAGAGACCCAGTACTTC CASSLSGNFQETQYF
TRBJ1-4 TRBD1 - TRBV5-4 TGTGCCAGCAGCCCAGGGGGTCTGGGTGAAAAACTGTTTTTT CASSPGGLGEKLFF
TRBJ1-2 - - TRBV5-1 TGCGCCAGCAGCCAAATGACAGTTAACTATGGCTACACCTTC CASSQMTVNYGYTF
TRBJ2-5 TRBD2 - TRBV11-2 TGTGCCAGCAGCTCCAGACAGACTAGCGGACAAGAGACCCAGTACTTC CASSSRQTSGQETQYF
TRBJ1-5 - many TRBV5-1 TGCGCCAGCAGCTTGGCAGGGAATAGCAATCAGCCCCAGCATTTT CASSLAGNSNQPQHF
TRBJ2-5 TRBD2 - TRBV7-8 TGTGCCAGCAGCAATGGACTAGCGGGAGTAGAGACCCAGTACTTC CASSNGLAGVETQYF
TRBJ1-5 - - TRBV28 TGTGCCAGTACAGCTAGACCGTATCACACGGGTCAGCCCCAGCATTTT CASTARPYHTGQPQHF
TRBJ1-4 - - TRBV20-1 TGCAGTGCCAACGAAAATGAAAAACTGTTTTTT CSANENEKLFF
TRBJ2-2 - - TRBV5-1 TGCGCCAGCAGCTCAGACGGGGGGCAGAACACCGGGGAGCTGTTTTTT CASSSDGGQNTGELFF
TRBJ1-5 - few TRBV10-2 TGCGCCAGCAGTGAGTCCTCAGCCGGGCAGCCCCAGCATTTT CASSESSAGQPQHF
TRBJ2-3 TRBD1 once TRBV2 TGTGCCAGCAGTGTATCCGGGACAGGGGTAGATACGCAGTATTTT CASSVSGTGVDTQYF
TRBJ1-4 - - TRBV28 TGTGCCAGCAGTTTACATAGGAAACTCGGAGAAAAACTGTTTTTT CASSLHRKLGEKLFF
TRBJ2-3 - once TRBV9 TGTGCCAGCAGCGTGGGCCTTTCTAGCACAGATACGCAGTATTTT CASSVGLSSTDTQYF
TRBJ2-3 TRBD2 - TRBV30 TGTGCCTGGAGGCCGGGACTAGCCGTAGATACGCAGTATTTT CAWRPGLAVDTQYF
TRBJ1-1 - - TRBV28 TGTGCCAGCACCCCCCGCGGGAGAACCGGGGTCACTGAAGCTTTCTTT CASTPRGRTGVTEAFF
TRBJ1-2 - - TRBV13 TGTGCCAGCAGCTTCAAAAGGGCAGGGAGCGGCTACACCTTC CASSFKRAGSGYTF
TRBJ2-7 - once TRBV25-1 TGTGCCAGCAGTCGACAGTCTTACGAGCAGTACTTC CASSRQSYEQYF
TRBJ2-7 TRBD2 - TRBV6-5 TGTGCCAGCGGACTAGCGGGGATCTACGAGCAGTACTTC CASGLAGIYEQYF
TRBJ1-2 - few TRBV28 TGTGCCAGCGGGGTCTATGGCTACACCTTC CASGVYGYTF
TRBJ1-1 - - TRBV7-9 TGTGCCAGCAGAAGAAAATACCGGACTGAAGCTTTCTTT CASRRKYRTEAFF
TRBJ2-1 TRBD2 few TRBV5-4 TGTGCCAGCAGGCTGGGGACTAGCGGGAGGGCCAGCTACAATGAGCAGTTCTTC CASRLGTSGRASYNEQFF
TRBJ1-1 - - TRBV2 TGTGCCAGCACCGTGAACCAGATAGAGAACACTGAAGCTTTCTTT CASTVNQIENTEAFF
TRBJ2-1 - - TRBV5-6 TGTGCCAGCAGCTTGGGTTCGGTACGGGCCGATGAGCAGTTCTTC CASSLGSVRADEQFF
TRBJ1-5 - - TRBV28 TGTGCCAGCAGTTTTCGGTTAGGTGTCAAGCCCCAGCATTTT CASSFRLGVKPQHF
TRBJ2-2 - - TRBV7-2 TGTGCCAGCAGCTTGAACTGGGGATACGGGGAGCTGTTTTTT CASSLNWGYGELFF
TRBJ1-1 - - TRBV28 TGTGCCAGCAGCACAACTGGGGGAGGAACTGAAGCTTTCTTT CASSTTGGGTEAFF
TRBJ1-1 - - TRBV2 TGTGCCAGCAGTGTTCAGGGGAACACTGAAGCTTTCTTT CASSVQGNTEAFF
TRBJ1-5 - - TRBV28 TGTGCCAGCGGAACTTATAGCAATCAGCCCCAGCATTTT CASGTYSNQPQHF
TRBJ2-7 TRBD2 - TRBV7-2 TGTGCCAGCAGCCAGAGACTAGCGGGGCGCTACGAGCAGTACTTC CASSQRLAGRYEQYF
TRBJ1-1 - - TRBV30 TGTGCCTGGAGAACAGCGATGAACACTGAAGCTTTCTTT CAWRTAMNTEAFF
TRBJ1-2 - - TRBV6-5 TGTGCCAGCAGTTACCCCCAGGGTCGTGGCTACACCTTC CASSYPQGRGYTF
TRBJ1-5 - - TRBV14 TGTGCCAGCAGCCAAGATCCCGCCGGGCCCCAGCATTTT CASSQDPAGPQHF
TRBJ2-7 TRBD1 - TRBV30 TGTGCCTGGAGTGTACGCCGGGACAGTGACCACTCCTACGAGCAGTACTTC CAWSVRRDSDHSYEQYF
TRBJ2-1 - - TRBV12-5 TGTGCTAGTGGTTTGATCGCCCCACTGGAGCCCGAGCAGTTCTTC CASGLIAPLEPEQFF
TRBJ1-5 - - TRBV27 TGTGCCAGCCGTCCGGCAGACACAGGGCCGGGCCAGCCCCAGCATTTT CASRPADTGPGQPQHF
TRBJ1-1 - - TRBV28 TGTGTGGCCCGGGGGCCGAACACTGAAGCTTTCTTT CVARGPNTEAFF
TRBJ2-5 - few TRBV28 TGTGCCAGCAGACTAGCAGCGGAGACCCAGTACTTC CASRLAAETQYF
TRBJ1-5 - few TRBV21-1 TGTGCCAGCCCATTCAGAGGGGGACAGGGCCATAGCAATCAGCCCCAGCATTTT CASPFRGGQGHSNQPQHF
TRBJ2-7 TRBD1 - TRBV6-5 TGTGCCAGCAGGGTTCAGGGACAGGGGGTTTACGAGCAGTACTTC CASRVQGQGVYEQYF
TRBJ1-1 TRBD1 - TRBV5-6 TGTGCCAGCAGCCTGGACTGGACAGGGGGGACTGAAGCTTTCTTT CASSLDWTGGTEAFF
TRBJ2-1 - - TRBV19 TGTGCCAGTAGTATATATCCTGCCCCATCCTACAATGAGCAGTTCTTC CASSIYPAPSYNEQFF
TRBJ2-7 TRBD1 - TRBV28 TGTGCCAGCAGATCCGGACAGGGTTCCTACGAGCAGTACTTC CASRSGQGSYEQYF
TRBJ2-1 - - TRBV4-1 TGCGCCAGCAGCCACCCGGCGCAGGACCTAAACAATGAGCAGTTCTTC CASSHPAQDLNNEQFF
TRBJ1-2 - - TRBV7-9 TGTGCCAGCAGCCCTGAAGTTCTAGGGGCACAGGGCTACACCTTC CASSPEVLGAQGYTF
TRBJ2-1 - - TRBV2 TGTGCCAGCACGGAGGCCCGGGCGTCGGAGCAGTTCTTC CASTEARASEQFF
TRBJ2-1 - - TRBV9 TGTGCCAGCAGCGTAGGAGGGGGCCAGGTACGGGAGGAGCAGTTCTTC CASSVGGGQVREEQFF